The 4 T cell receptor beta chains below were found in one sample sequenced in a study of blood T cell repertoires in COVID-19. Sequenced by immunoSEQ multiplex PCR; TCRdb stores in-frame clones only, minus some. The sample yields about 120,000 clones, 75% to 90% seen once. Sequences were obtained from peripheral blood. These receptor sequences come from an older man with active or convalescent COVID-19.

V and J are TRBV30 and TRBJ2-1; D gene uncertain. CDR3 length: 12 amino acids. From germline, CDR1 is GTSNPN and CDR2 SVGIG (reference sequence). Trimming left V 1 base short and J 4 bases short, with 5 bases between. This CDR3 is CAWSGLYNEQFF. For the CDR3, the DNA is TGTGCCTGGAGTGGCCTATACAATGAGCAGTTCTTC. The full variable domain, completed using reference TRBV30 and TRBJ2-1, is SQTIHQWPATLVQPVGSPLSLECTVEGTSNPNLYWYRQAAGRGLQLLFYSVGIGQISSEVPQNLSASRPQDRQFILSSKKLLLSDSGFYLCAWSGLYNEQFFGPGTRLTVL.

The CDR3 DNA reads as TGTGCCAGCAGCCTGGGACTAGCGGGAGGGCCCACCGGGGAGCTGTTTTTT. Translation: CASSLGLAGGPTGELFF. The rearrangement joins TRBV7-3 to TRBJ2-2, with 16 bases identical to TRBD2. CDR3 length: 17 amino acids. Germline CDR1 reads SGHTA; CDR2 reads FQGTGA. The V gene end was trimmed by 5 bases and the J gene end by 4 bases; junction bases not matched to a gene: 4.

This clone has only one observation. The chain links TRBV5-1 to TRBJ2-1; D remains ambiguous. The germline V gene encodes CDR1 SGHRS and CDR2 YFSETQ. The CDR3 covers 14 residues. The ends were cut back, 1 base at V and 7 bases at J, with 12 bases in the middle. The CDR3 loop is CASSLLRRENEQFF. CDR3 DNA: TGCGCCAGCAGCTTGTTGAGGAGAGAGAATGAGCAGTTCTTC. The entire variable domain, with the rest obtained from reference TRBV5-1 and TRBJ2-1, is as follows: KAGVTQTPRYLIKTRGQQVTLSCSPISGHRSVSWYQQTPGQGLQFLFEYFSETQRNKGNFPGRFSGRQFSNSRSEMNVSTLELGDSALYLCASSLLRRENEQFFGPGTRLTVL.

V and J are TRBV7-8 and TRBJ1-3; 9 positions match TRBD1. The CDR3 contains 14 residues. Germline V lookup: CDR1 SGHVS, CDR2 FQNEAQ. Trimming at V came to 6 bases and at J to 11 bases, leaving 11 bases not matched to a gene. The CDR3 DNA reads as TGTGCCAGCAGTTCCGGGACAGGGCAGATGTCCATATATTTT. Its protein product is CASSSGTGQMSIYF.